Sequencing of this T cell receptor (beta chain) was carried out in a study of T-cell reconstitution after alpha-beta-depleted transplantation in children. Losses at the gene ends were 6 bases for V and 3 bases for J; bases not matched to a gene: 10. The CDR3 runs to 15 residues. This clonotype was observed a few times. A TCRbeta library incorporating unique molecular identifiers was prepared. TCRdb re-called the PCR reads through MiXCR, storing one row per CDR3 protein. The table lists 200,000 to 250,000 distinct CDR3 sequences, roughly 9% of them singletons. Sequenced material: PBMCs from the stem cell graft donor, taken from the stem cell graft. The receptor was derived from a human donor who donated a stem cell graft to a child with acute lymphoblastic leukemia. The rearrangement links TRBV12-3 or TRBV12-4 to TRBJ1-2; TRBD1 matches 7 bases. CDR3 sequence reads: CASSHYPQGDYGYTF. CDR3 sequence (DNA): TGTGCCAGCAGCCATTATCCCCAGGGGGACTATGGCTACACCTTC.